The 6 T cell receptor beta chains below were found in one sample sequenced in a study of blood T cell repertoires in COVID-19. The table came from immunoSEQ multiplex PCR; TCRdb's copy has only in-frame clones and leaves some out. Among around 170,000 clones listed, about 86% were seen once. The material sequenced was peripheral blood. These receptors came from a man aged 50 or older with active or convalescent COVID-19.

As concerns this clone: The same CDR3 also results from other DNA sequences found in this sample. This sequence joins TRBV5-4 and TRBJ1-2; 9 nucleotides agree with TRBD1. CDR3 size: 13 residues. CDR1 and CDR2 from the germline V gene are SGHNT and YYREEE (reference sequence). The V and J ends lost 4 bases and 3 bases, in that order; junction bases with no gene match: 1. CDR3 residues: CASSRDRDYGYTF. In DNA form, the CDR3 reads TGTGCCAGCAGCCGGGACAGGGACTATGGCTACACCTTC.

This chain joins TRBV27 and TRBJ2-1; tentative D call: TRBD1 (5 bases). The CDR3 contains 15 residues. V lost 5 bases and J lost 0, with 11 bases in between. The germline CDR1 and CDR2 sequences are MNHEY and SMNVEV (reference sequence). Written as DNA, the CDR3 is TGTGCCAGCAGTCGAGACAGTAGCTCCTACAATGAGCAGTTCTTC. It encodes CASSRDSSSYNEQFF.

CDR3 bases: TGTGCCAGCAGTTCGGATATAGTGGGACACCACGAGCAGTACTTC. It translates to CASSSDIVGHHEQYF. The rearrangement uses TRBV11-2 and TRBJ2-7, with D maybe TRBD1 (6 bases). Germline lookup yields CDR1 SGHAT and CDR2 FQNNGV. V shed 6 bases and J shed 5 bases, with 20 bases lying between them. This CDR3 is built from 15 residues.

The chain has TRBV6-5 and TRBJ2-5; a possible D gene is TRBD2 (6 bases). This CDR3 region has 15 residues. The germline V gene encodes CDR1 MNHEY and CDR2 SVGAGI. V lost 0 bases and J 4 bases, leaving 12 bases between the germline ends. CDR3 loop: CASSYSRTRGETQYF. CDR3 in DNA: TGTGCCAGCAGTTACTCAAGGACGCGGGGAGAGACCCAGTACTTC.

The chain uses TRBV6-4 and TRBJ2-7, with 9 bases lining up with TRBD2. CDR1 and CDR2 from the germline V gene are MRHNA and SNTAGT. The V and J ends lost 4 bases and 3 bases, in that order; junction bases with no gene match: 7. The CDR3 loop spans 15 amino acids. CDR3 amino acids: CASSVNSGGYYEQYF. The CDR3 DNA reads TGTGCCAGCAGTGTAAATAGCGGGGGATACTACGAGCAGTACTTC.

The chain joins TRBV29-1 to TRBJ2-3; D is possibly TRBD2 (5 bases). Per germline, CDR1 SQVTM and CDR2 ANQGSEA. The ends were cut back, 6 bases at V and 8 bases at J, with 12 bases in the middle. This CDR3 is 11 amino acids long. The chain's CDR3 is CSVSSSGTQYF. The CDR3 DNA reads TGCAGCGTCTCTAGCTCGGGTACGCAGTATTTT.